The 27 T cell receptor beta chains below come from one sample, sequenced in a study of cytomegalovirus exposure and HLA in healthy donors. The PCR employed 60 Vbeta primers together with 13 Jbeta primers. Some clones are missing from TCRdb's copy, which holds only in-frame ones; the method was immunoSEQ multiplex PCR. Among 95,000 to 150,000 clones listed, more than 80% were seen once. The sequenced sample consisted of PBMCs. The receptors stem from a man younger than 45 in good health and CMV-seropositive.

The chain couples TRBV4-1 to TRBJ2-5, with 8 bases identical to TRBD1. CDR3 length: 15 residues. The J segment lost 4 bases and the V segment lost 3 bases, leaving 7 bases of the junction unmatched. Germline lookup yields CDR1 MGHRA and CDR2 YSYEKL. The DNA of the CDR3 is TGCGCCAGCAGCCAGAGTGGACAGGGCCGAGAGACCCAGTACTTC. Protein sequence: CASSQSGQGRETQYF.

The genes are TRBV2 and TRBJ2-1; D may be TRBD1 (6 bases). CDR3 length: 15 residues. Germline-derived CDR1 and CDR2 are SNHLY and FYNNEI. With 7 bases removed from V and 4 bases from J, the gap between germline ends came to 17 bases. CDR3 amino acids: CASTEGAGAYNEQFF. The CDR3 bases are TGTGCCAGCACCGAAGGGGCAGGGGCTTACAATGAGCAGTTCTTC.

The chain employs TRBV6-6 and TRBJ2-7; a possible D gene is TRBD1 (5 bases). The germline V gene encodes CDR1 MNHNY and CDR2 SVGAGI (reference sequence). V dropped 10 bases and J dropped 4 bases, with 26 bases sitting between them. CDR3 length equals 16 residues. CDR3 in amino acids: CATTTASPSHSYEQYF. The CDR3 DNA follows: TGTGCCACAACGACAGCTTCTCCTTCACACTCGTACGAGCAGTACTTC.

V and J are TRBV6-4 and TRBJ1-2; D ambiguous. CDR3 length: 14 residues. Germline V gives CDR1 MRHNA, CDR2 SNTAGT. V lost 5 bases and J 4 bases, leaving 14 bases between the germline ends. CDR3 region: CASSRLPGGYGYTF. Written as DNA, the CDR3 is TGTGCCAGCAGTAGACTTCCAGGAGGCTATGGCTACACCTTC.

The V gene is TRBV11-2, the J gene TRBJ2-1; TRBD1 aligns across 11 bases. The CDR3 spans 17 residues. V lost 3 bases to trimming and J lost 3 bases; unmatched junction nucleotides: 7. Per the germline V gene, CDR1 is SGHAT and CDR2 is FQNNGV. CDR3: CASSFQPGQGVYNEQFF. CDR3 bases: TGTGCCAGCAGCTTCCAACCGGGACAGGGGGTCTACAATGAGCAGTTCTTC.

The V and J genes are TRBV9 and TRBJ1-1; 8 nucleotides agree with TRBD1. Looked up from germline, CDR1 is SGDLS and CDR2 is YYNGEE. This CDR3 comprises 14 residues. Losses at the gene ends were 3 bases for V and 5 bases for J; bases not matched to a gene: 6. CDR3 coding DNA: TGTGCCAGCAGCGGCACAGGGGGGAGTACTGAAGCTTTCTTT. Translating it yields CASSGTGGSTEAFF.

This clone was picked up one time. This chain connects TRBV6-1 to TRBJ2-1; possibly TRBD1 for D (6 bases). The CDR3 is 15 amino acids. The germline CDR1 and CDR2 sequences are MNHNS and SASEGT. Trimming left V 1 base short and J 0 bases short, with 7 bases between. CDR3: CASSEVTGSYNEQFF. CDR3 DNA: TGTGCCAGCAGTGAAGTGACAGGCTCCTACAATGAGCAGTTCTTC.

In its sample, this clone was seen once. This sequence joins TRBV4-1 and TRBJ1-2; 11 positions agree with TRBD1. The CDR3 runs 15 residues. Germline assignment: CDR1 MGHRA and CDR2 YSYEKL. The ends lost 2 bases at V and 8 bases at J; junction bases unmatched: 7. The CDR3 coding sequence is TGCGCCAGCAGCCAACCGGACAGGGGGCTTTTGGGCTACACCTTC. Translating it yields CASSQPDRGLLGYTF.

J is TRBJ1-2 and V is TRBV28; D ambiguous. This CDR3 has 15 amino acids. The V end lost 3 bases, the J end lost 7 bases, and 18 bases lay between the germline ends. In germline, CDR1 is MDHEN, CDR2 SYDVKM. The CDR3 sequence: CASSFNLGGLSGYTF. In DNA, the CDR3 is TGTGCCAGCAGTTTTAACTTGGGAGGGTTGAGTGGCTACACCTTC.

The rearrangement uses TRBV11-3 and TRBJ2-3; 7 bases line up with TRBD2. V lost 5 bases and J lost 3; bases outside the gene matches: 11. CDR3 length: 16 amino acids. In germline, CDR1 is SGHNT, CDR2 YENEEA. The CDR3 sequence: CASSKGASGMTDTQYF. CDR3 DNA: TGTGCCAGCAGCAAAGGTGCTAGCGGTATGACAGATACGCAGTATTTT.

V is TRBV5-1 and J is TRBJ2-1, with 9 nucleotides matching TRBD1. The V segment lost 6 bases and the J segment 9 bases; nucleotides outside the gene matches: 13. There are 15 residues in the CDR3. The V gene's germline CDR1 is SGHRS and CDR2 YFSETQ. In nucleotides, the CDR3 is TGCGCCAGCACCCTTGGGACAGGGTTTAGTGGTGAGCAGTTCTTC. This gives the protein CASTLGTGFSGEQFF. The full variable domain, completed using reference TRBV5-1 and TRBJ2-1, is KAGVTQTPRYLIKTRGQQVTLSCSPISGHRSVSWYQQTPGQGLQFLFEYFSETQRNKGNFPGRFSGRQFSNSRSEMNVSTLELGDSALYLCASTLGTGFSGEQFFGPGTRLTVL.

V usage is TRBV6-6 and J usage is TRBJ2-1; 9 bases map to TRBD1. Losses at the gene ends were 1 base for V and 8 bases for J; bases not matched to a gene: 6. Germline assignment: CDR1 MNHNY and CDR2 SVGAGI (reference sequence). The CDR3 is made up of 15 amino acids. This CDR3 reads CASSYLGTGIHEQFF. CDR3 bases: TGTGCCAGCAGTTACTTAGGGACAGGGATCCATGAGCAGTTCTTC.

The rearrangement links TRBV18 to TRBJ1-1, with 12 bases aligning to TRBD1. The CDR3 extends over 13 amino acids. Germline V gene data show CDR1 as KGHSH and CDR2 as LQKENI. Trimming took 5 bases from V and 11 from J; bases not matched to a gene: 6. The CDR3 sequence is CASSERDRGPAFF. CDR3 coding DNA: TGTGCCAGCTCAGAGCGGGACAGGGGGCCGGCTTTCTTT.

The chain recombines TRBV11-3 with TRBJ2-3, with D perhaps matching TRBD2 (5 bases). Germline V gene sequence: CDR1 SGHNT, CDR2 YENEEA. The length of the CDR3 is 14 residues. Trimming stripped 6 bases from V and 6 bases from J, with 16 bases between. The DNA of the CDR3 is TGTGCCAGCAGTCGCGGGTTAGCGATGGATACGCAGTATTTT. This encodes CASSRGLAMDTQYF.

The chain links TRBV6-1 to TRBJ1-4, with D maybe TRBD1 (5 bases). V dropped 3 bases and J dropped 0 bases, with 14 bases sitting between them. Germline values: CDR1 MNHNS, CDR2 SASEGT. The CDR3 consists of 17 residues. The CDR3 reads CASSETPGPATNEKLFF. In DNA form, the CDR3 reads TGTGCCAGCAGTGAGACCCCAGGGCCTGCAACTAATGAAAAACTGTTTTTT.

In its sample, this clone was seen once. The chain couples TRBV11-2 to TRBJ1-1; tentative D call: TRBD1 (5 bases). Trimming removed 4 bases at V and 0 bases at J, with 12 bases between. The CDR3 length is 15 residues. The germline CDR1 and CDR2 sequences are SGHAT and FQNNGV. DNA for the CDR3: TGTGCCAGCAGCTGGCAGGGTACTATGAACACTGAAGCTTTCTTT. Translation gives CASSWQGTMNTEAFF.

The genes are TRBV5-5 and TRBJ2-7; 7 bases align to TRBD1. The CDR3 consists of 14 residues. The trim removed 4 bases at V and 1 base at J, leaving 5 bases unmatched. Per germline, CDR1 SGHKS and CDR2 YYEKEE (reference sequence). The CDR3 DNA sequence: TGTGCCAGCAGCCTGGGGACAGAATCCTACGAGCAGTACTTC. This gives the protein CASSLGTESYEQYF. The full variable domain, in which reference TRBV5-5 and TRBJ2-7 provide the parts outside the CDR3, is DAGVTQSPTHLIKTRGQQVTLRCSPISGHKSVSWYQQVLGQGPQFIFQYYEKEERGRGNFPDRFSARQFPNYSSELNVNALLLGDSALYLCASSLGTESYEQYFGPGTRLTVT.

The chain carries TRBV4-2 and TRBJ1-6; unclear D gene. This CDR3 contains 15 residues. V was clipped by 1 base and J by 5 bases, with 9 bases between them. Looked up from germline, CDR1 is LGHNA and CDR2 is YNFKEQ. CDR3 DNA: TGTGCCAGCAGCCAAGCGAGCCTCGATAATTCACCCCTCCACTTT. Residues: CASSQASLDNSPLHF.

The chain joins TRBV6-6 to TRBJ1-1; D possibly corresponds to TRBD1 (5 bases). Trimming shortened V by 6 bases and J by 4 bases, and 9 bases separated the two germline ends. The CDR3 loop spans 12 amino acids. Germline V lookup: CDR1 MNHNY, CDR2 SVGAGI (reference sequence). Written as DNA, the CDR3 is TGTGCCAGCAGGGGGACTACCACTGAAGCTTTCTTT. This codes for CASRGTTTEAFF.

The chain joins TRBV6-5 to TRBJ2-2; perhaps TRBD1 as D (6 bases). Germline V lookup: CDR1 MNHEY, CDR2 SVGAGI. Trimming left V 4 bases short and J 4 bases short, with 10 bases between. The length of the CDR3 is 14 residues. CDR3 protein: CASSSQGGTGELFF. For the CDR3, the DNA is TGTGCCAGCAGTTCCCAAGGGGGCACCGGGGAGCTGTTTTTT.

The V call is TRBV27, the J call TRBJ1-2; D call uncertain. Trimming cost V 4 bases and J 5 bases, with 14 bases left between them. This CDR3 region has 14 residues. Germline V gene sequence: CDR1 MNHEY, CDR2 SMNVEV (reference sequence). CDR3 DNA sequence: TGTGCCAGCAGTTCCCGACCCCGGGGTTATGGCTACACCTTC. It translates to CASSSRPRGYGYTF.

This chain joins TRBV6-1 and TRBJ2-5; D gene uncertain. The J call is doubtful: the DNA matches TRBJ2-7 better. There are 13 residues in the CDR3. Germline CDR1 reads MNHNS; CDR2 reads SASEGT. The CDR3 region is CASSDGFAYEQYF. The CDR3 DNA reads as TGTGCCAGCAGTGACGGTTTTGCCTACGAGCAGTACTTC.

V usage is TRBV6-6 and J usage is TRBJ2-7; tentatively, D is TRBD1 (6 bases). The V gene lost 2 bases and the J gene lost 3 bases, with 11 bases spanning the gap. Germline V gene data show CDR1 as MNHNY and CDR2 as SVGAGI (reference sequence). This CDR3 is built from 14 residues. CDR3 coding DNA: TGTGCCAGCAGTTACAAGGTGGACAGCTACGAGCAGTACTTC. Translation gives CASSYKVDSYEQYF.

The rearrangement joins TRBV19 to TRBJ1-2; D might be TRBD1 (5 bases). Trimming shortened V by 3 bases and J by 4 bases, and 9 bases separated the two germline ends. CDR3 length equals 13 residues. Germline CDR1 LNHDA, CDR2 SQIVND (reference sequence). CDR3 DNA sequence: TGTGCCAGTAGTATCGGGGGAGTCTATGGCTACACCTTC. Amino acid sequence: CASSIGGVYGYTF.

The chain employs TRBV7-8 and TRBJ1-2, with a possible D match to TRBD1 (6 bases). The V end lost 5 bases, the J end lost 3 bases, and 19 bases lay between the germline ends. Germline V gene data show CDR1 as SGHVS and CDR2 as FQNEAQ. This CDR3 has 16 amino acids. The CDR3 DNA is TGTGCCAGCAGCCTCCGGATAGGGGGAAACGACTATGGCTACACCTTC. It is translated as CASSLRIGGNDYGYTF.

This clone appeared a single time. The chain recombines TRBV19 with TRBJ2-5; D is possibly TRBD2 (5 bases). Looked up from germline, CDR1 is LNHDA and CDR2 is SQIVND (reference sequence). This CDR3 region has 15 residues. V shed 4 bases and J shed 5 bases, with 17 bases lying between them. The CDR3 loop is CASSTLYEGRETQYF. In DNA, the CDR3 is TGTGCCAGTAGTACCCTGTACGAGGGCCGGGAGACCCAGTACTTC. Variable domain in full (rest from reference TRBV19 and TRBJ2-5): DGGITQSPKYLFRKEGQNVTLSCEQNLNHDAMYWYRQDPGQGLRLIYYSQIVNDFQKGDIAEGYSVSREKKESFPLTVTSAQKNPTAFYLCASSTLYEGRETQYFGPGTRLLVL.

This chain connects TRBV7-6 to TRBJ2-1; TRBD2 might be the D (7 bases). The CDR3 loop spans 17 amino acids. The germline V gene encodes CDR1 SGHVS and CDR2 FNYEAQ. Trimming stripped 4 bases from V and 2 bases from J, with 18 bases between. The CDR3 DNA reads TGTGCCAGCAGCTCACAACTAGGGGGGGGCCCCTACAATGAGCAGTTCTTC. This gives the protein CASSSQLGGGPYNEQFF.